The entry below gives a single T cell receptor beta chain sequence along with its context. Its antigen is not identified. The record originates from a study of shared clonotypes between healthy human individuals. Findings and limits, study-wide: Larger estimated richness was generally seen in naive subsets than in memory subsets.

CDR1 and CDR2 (germline): SGHTA, FQGNSA. This CDR3 is 14 amino acids long. Trimming pared 5 bases from V and 3 bases from J, leaving 14 bases between. Every contributor of samples was a Caucasian grown-up residing in Nashville, Tennessee. Each sorted subset replicate got 200 ng genomic DNA, tens of thousands of genomes. Produced via immunoSEQ multiplex PCR; TCRdb's table is partial and in-frame only. Of a few million clones listed, around 94% are singletons. This chain uses TRBV7-2 with TRBJ2-7, with D tentatively TRBD1 (5 bases). The receptor's source is a man between 18 and 35 years old in good health. The sample was naive CD4+ T cells sorted from blood. Stated subset: CD45RA+ positively selected. The CDR3 loop reads CASSPSGQLYEQYF. CDR3 DNA sequence: TGTGCCAGCAGCCCCTCAGGGCAGCTCTACGAGCAGTACTTC.